The 30 T cell receptor beta chains listed next were all sequenced from one sample in a study of T-cell memory formation after mild COVID-19. TCRdb re-derived calls from the 5' RACE reads in MiXCR, one entry per CDR3 protein. The sample lists around 440,000 distinct CDR3 sequences, around a sixth seen once, with roughly 12% in the top ten. The sample was PBMCs or a T cell subset sorted from them (not recorded which). The receptor set was obtained from an adult woman who had mild COVID-19 (a few samples of this study predate the infection). Cell type and time point are not known.

The chain employs TRBV10-3 and TRBJ2-7, with TRBD1 matching over 10 bases. Germline V gene data show CDR1 as ENHRY and CDR2 as SYGVKD. The CDR3 is made up of 17 amino acids. The V gene end was trimmed by 10 bases and the J gene end by 0 bases; junction bases not matched to a gene: 15. The DNA for the CDR3 is TGTGCCACGGGGGCCGGGGACAGGGGCTTTAGCTCCTACGAGCAGTACTTC. Amino acids: CATGAGDRGFSSYEQYF.

The CDR3 region is CASSTQAIPTYEQYF. The CDR3, as DNA: TGTGCCAGCAGTACCCAGGCAATCCCCACTTACGAGCAGTACTTC. The chain joins TRBV27 to TRBJ2-7; D ambiguous. V was cut by 5 bases and J by 4 bases, with 18 bases left in between. This CDR3 comprises 15 residues. Germline V gene sequence: CDR1 MNHEY, CDR2 SMNVEV (reference sequence).

This clonotype was detected many times. This chain links TRBV20-1 with TRBJ1-1, with TRBD1 matching 8 bases. Looked up from germline, CDR1 is DFQATT and CDR2 is SNEGSKA (reference sequence). The CDR3 has 15 residues. V was clipped by 2 bases and J by 4 bases; unmatched bases: 9. In nucleotides, the CDR3 is TGCAGTGCTAGAAAACAACAGGGGGTCTCCACTGAAGCTTTCTTT. Translated: CSARKQQGVSTEAFF.

V usage is TRBV6-6 and J usage is TRBJ1-1; TRBD1 aligns across 9 bases. Germline loops: CDR1 MNHNY, CDR2 SVGAGI (reference sequence). V trimming: 6 bases; J trimming: 4 bases; junction bases outside the gene matches: 9. The CDR3 runs 15 residues. The CDR3 DNA reads TGTGCCAGCAGACCGGGGACAGGGAGGATCACTGAAGCTTTCTTT. The encoded protein is CASRPGTGRITEAFF.

This clonotype was counted a few times. The chain carries TRBV4-2 and TRBJ2-5, with D possibly TRBD2 on 6 matching bases. V lost 3 bases and J lost 5, with 13 bases in between. The germline V gene encodes CDR1 LGHNA and CDR2 YNFKEQ. CDR3 size: 14 residues. The chain's CDR3 is CASSQGKAGETQYF. CDR3 in DNA: TGTGCCAGCAGCCAGGGGAAAGCGGGCGAGACCCAGTACTTC.

J is TRBJ2-7 and V is TRBV24-1; 9 bases align to TRBD1. CDR3 length equals 11 residues. Germline trimming cut 9 bases from V and 6 bases from J; bases unmatched to any gene: 2. Germline CDR1 is KGHDR and CDR2 is SFDVKD. In nucleotides, the CDR3 is TGTGCCACCGGGACAGGGACCGAGCAGTACTTC. This codes for CATGTGTEQYF.

This clonotype showed up just a few times. The chain couples TRBV6-1 to TRBJ2-7; the D gene could be TRBD1 or TRBD2 (6 bases each). V was pared by 7 bases and J by 5 bases, with 18 bases between. Germline-derived CDR1 and CDR2 are MNHNS and SASEGT. The CDR3 contains 14 residues. The CDR3 nucleotides read TGTGCCAGCACAAGGAGGGGGGATCGGGACGAGCAGTACTTC. It encodes CASTRRGDRDEQYF.

This clonotype has more than one count but fewer than ten. CDR3 sequence: CASSPGGQGAFYGYTF. CDR3 nucleotide sequence: TGTGCCAGCAGCCCGGGGGGACAGGGGGCCTTTTATGGCTACACCTTC. This sequence joins TRBV6-5 and TRBJ1-2; TRBD1 matches 12 bases. The J segment lost 5 bases and the V segment lost 6 bases, leaving 10 bases of the junction unmatched. The CDR3 is 16 amino acids. Germline V gene data show CDR1 as MNHEY and CDR2 as SVGAGI.

This clonotype came up a few times. The V call is TRBV6-1, the J call TRBJ1-1; 7 nucleotides match TRBD1. The ends lost 6 bases at V and 2 bases at J; junction bases unmatched: 6. The CDR3 runs to 14 residues. From germline, CDR1 is MNHNS and CDR2 SASEGT. This chain's CDR3 is CASSETGLNTEAFF. For the CDR3, the DNA is TGTGCCAGCAGCGAGACAGGGCTTAACACTGAAGCTTTCTTT.

This chain links TRBV7-9 with TRBJ2-7; weak D call: TRBD2 (6 bases). Germline V lookup: CDR1 SEHNR, CDR2 FQNEAQ (reference sequence). The CDR3 is made up of 15 amino acids. The V end lost 6 bases, the J end lost 6 bases, and 21 bases lay between the germline ends. This CDR3 is CASSVSVFGGSEQYF. The CDR3 region has the DNA TGTGCCAGCAGTGTGAGCGTTTTCGGGGGTAGCGAGCAGTACTTC. The whole variable domain, filled in from reference TRBV7-9 and TRBJ2-7, reads DTGVSQNPRHKITKRGQNVTFRCDPISEHNRLYWYRQTLGQGPEFLTYFQNEAQLEKSRLLSDRFSAERPKGSFSTLEIQRTEQGDSAMYLCASSVSVFGGSEQYFGPGTRLTVT.

The chain joins TRBV4-2 to TRBJ2-7; no firm D call. The length of the CDR3 is 13 residues. The germline V gene has CDR1 LGHNA and CDR2 YNFKEQ. Trimming cost V 0 bases and J 2 bases, with 5 bases left between them. CDR3 loop: CASSQDVTYEQYF. CDR3 sequence (DNA): TGTGCCAGCAGCCAAGACGTAACCTACGAGCAGTACTTC.

The sample holds a few counts of this clonotype. The chain uses TRBV4-1 and TRBJ1-2; 8 bases are a match to TRBD1. The CDR3 length is 16 residues. J lost 2 bases, V lost 1 base, and 6 bases had no gene match. Germline CDR1 reads MGHRA; CDR2 reads YSYEKL. CDR3 nucleotide sequence: TGCGCCAGCAGCCAAGCCGAAACAGGGGGGAACTATGGCTACACCTTC. This codes for CASSQAETGGNYGYTF.

This clonotype was seen more than once but under ten times. The chain recombines TRBV5-5 with TRBJ1-1, with D possibly being TRBD1 (5 bases). The germline CDR1 and CDR2 sequences are SGHKS and YYEKEE (reference sequence). V lost 2 bases and J lost 8, with 19 bases in between. The CDR3 is 15 residues long. The CDR3 region has the DNA TGTGCCAGCAGCTTATTCGGTCTCGGGGGGGTGGAAGCTTTCTTT. It translates to CASSLFGLGGVEAFF.

Only a few counts were recorded for this clonotype. The rearrangement links TRBV30 to TRBJ2-1; perhaps TRBD2 as D (5 bases). This CDR3 has 13 amino acids. The germline V gene has CDR1 GTSNPN and CDR2 SVGIG (reference sequence). Trimming took off 4 bases at V and 3 bases at J, with 10 bases between the two ends. The CDR3: CAWNTGYYNEQFF. CDR3 bases: TGTGCCTGGAATACGGGGTACTACAATGAGCAGTTCTTC.

This clonotype was counted a single time. The DNA of the CDR3 is TGTGCCAGCAGCTGGGGGCAGGGGCGCAACTACAATGAGCAGTTCTTC. Its translation: CASSWGQGRNYNEQFF. The chain links TRBV5-4 to TRBJ2-1, with D possibly matching TRBD1 (6 bases). V was shortened by 3 bases and J by 3 bases, with 16 bases between the two germline ends. Germline V lookup: CDR1 SGHNT, CDR2 YYREEE (reference sequence). This CDR3 is 16 amino acids long. Looking up the rest from reference TRBV5-4 and TRBJ2-1 gives the full variable domain: ETGVTQSPTHLIKTRGQQVTLRCSSQSGHNTVSWYQQALGQGPQFIFQYYREEENGRGNFPPRFSGLQFPNYSSELNVNALELDDSALYLCASSWGQGRNYNEQFFGPGTRLTVL.

This clonotype has a handful of counts. The chain recombines TRBV12-3 or TRBV12-4 with TRBJ1-2; no clear D gene. CDR3 length equals 10 residues. V was cut by 4 bases and J by 8 bases, with 5 bases left in between. CDR3 residues: CASSSKGYTF. The DNA of the CDR3 is TGTGCCAGCAGTTCCAAGGGCTACACCTTC.

This clonotype showed up just a few times. The rearrangement joins TRBV4-1 to TRBJ2-1; no clear D gene. V was cut by 0 bases and J by 8 bases, with 8 bases left in between. Germline CDR1 reads MGHRA; CDR2 reads YSYEKL. The CDR3 is 13 residues long. The CDR3 DNA sequence: TGCGCCAGCAGCCAAGAAGGGTCCCATGAGCAGTTCTTC. This gives the protein CASSQEGSHEQFF.

The V gene is TRBV29-1, the J gene TRBJ1-2, with D possibly being TRBD1 (6 bases). This CDR3 contains 15 residues. V dropped 4 bases and J dropped 7 bases, with 22 bases sitting between them. Germline V CDR1 and CDR2: SQVTM, ANQGSEA. CDR3 loop: CSVARTETRGAGYTF. In nucleotides, the CDR3 is TGCAGCGTTGCCCGGACAGAGACACGGGGGGCTGGCTACACCTTC. The variable domain in full, with the rest retrieved from reference TRBV29-1 and TRBJ1-2, is SAVISQKPSRDICQRGTSLTIQCQVDSQVTMMFWYRQQPGQSLTLIATANQGSEATYESGFVIDKFPISRPNLTFSTLTVSNMSPEDSSIYLCSVARTETRGAGYTFGSGTRLTVV.

This clonotype has just a few counts. The CDR3 loop is CASSPVSLGETQYF. The DNA for the CDR3 is TGTGCCAGCTCACCAGTAAGCCTGGGAGAGACCCAGTACTTC. The rearrangement joins TRBV18 to TRBJ2-5; D is ambiguous. Germline assignment: CDR1 KGHSH and CDR2 LQKENI. This CDR3 has 14 amino acids. V dropped 2 bases and J dropped 4 bases, with 11 bases sitting between them.

The rearrangement joins TRBV12-3 or TRBV12-4 to TRBJ2-7; 7 bases are a match to TRBD2. The CDR3 sequence is 15 residues long. V lost 5 bases, J lost 0 bases, and 7 bases stayed unmatched. In nucleotides, the CDR3 is TGTGCCAGCAGTCCCCCCGGGGGGTACTCCTACGAGCAGTACTTC. This sequence encodes CASSPPGGYSYEQYF.

This clonotype was seen more than once but under ten times. The CDR3: CASSQDRFLGVEDGYTF. The DNA of the CDR3 is TGCGCCAGCAGCCAAGATCGGTTTTTGGGTGTTGAGGATGGCTACACCTTC. The gene calls are TRBV4-1 and TRBJ1-2; D is uncertain. Germline V gene sequence: CDR1 MGHRA, CDR2 YSYEKL. Deletions cut 0 bases from V and 6 bases from J, with 20 bases between. The CDR3 loop spans 17 amino acids.

J is TRBJ1-3 and V is TRBV29-1, with 9 bases lining up with TRBD1. The V and J ends lost 7 bases and 2 bases, in that order; junction bases with no gene match: 3. The CDR3 is 13 residues long. CDR1 is SQVTM, CDR2 ANQGSEA, per germline. CDR3 sequence reads: CSARQGAGNTIYF. The CDR3 bases are TGCAGCGCCCGACAGGGGGCTGGAAACACCATATATTTT.

The chain links TRBV12-3 or TRBV12-4 to TRBJ2-2; D call uncertain. CDR3 length equals 15 residues. Trimming removed 1 base from V and 6 bases from J, with 12 bases in between. This chain's CDR3 is CASSLVGRRSGELFF. In nucleotides, the CDR3 is TGTGCCAGCAGTTTAGTTGGACGACGATCCGGGGAGCTGTTTTTT.

The J gene is TRBJ2-1, the V gene TRBV5-1; possibly TRBD1 for D (6 bases). V was trimmed by 3 bases and J by 3 bases, leaving 19 bases between them. The CDR3 is made up of 17 amino acids. Germline V CDR1 and CDR2: SGHRS, YFSETQ. The CDR3 DNA follows: TGCGCCAGCAGCTCGGTACAAGGGGGTTACTACTACAATGAGCAGTTCTTC. Its translation is CASSSVQGGYYYNEQFF.

The chain has TRBV20-1 and TRBJ1-1; 9 bases map to TRBD1. Trimming removed 4 bases from V and 1 base from J; junction bases left unmatched: 10. The CDR3 consists of 16 residues. CDR1 and CDR2 (germline): DFQATT, SNEGSKA (reference sequence). CDR3 in amino acids: CSATGQGSPRNTEAFF. CDR3 sequence (DNA): TGCAGTGCTACTGGACAGGGGTCTCCAAGGAACACTGAAGCTTTCTTT.

This clonotype was counted only a few times. This chain connects TRBV4-2 to TRBJ2-7; TRBD1 aligns across 7 bases. The germline V gene has CDR1 LGHNA and CDR2 YNFKEQ. V lost 6 bases, J lost 1 base, and 9 bases stayed unmatched. The CDR3 runs to 15 residues. CDR3 in DNA: TGTGCCAGCAGTATCTCCTCGGGACAGTCCTACGAGCAGTACTTC. Translating gives CASSISSGQSYEQYF.

This clonotype was recorded at least ten times. The rearrangement joins TRBV7-2 to TRBJ2-7; 7 nucleotides match TRBD1. The CDR3 spans 14 residues. Germline trimming cut 5 bases from V and 6 bases from J; bases unmatched to any gene: 10. CDR1 is SGHTA, CDR2 FQGNSA, per germline. For the CDR3, the DNA is TGTGCCAGCAGCACGAGACAGGGTAGAAGCGAGCAGTACTTC. Its translation: CASSTRQGRSEQYF.

The chain uses TRBV6-2 or TRBV6-3 and TRBJ2-7; D is ambiguous. Trimming removed 7 bases at V and 2 bases at J, with 12 bases between. The CDR3 is 13 amino acids. Germline CDR1 reads MNHEY; CDR2 reads SVGEGT. The CDR3 bases are TGTGCCAGCACACTCAGCGCGACCTACGAGCAGTACTTC. It translates to CASTLSATYEQYF.

This clonotype occurred a few times. V usage is TRBV5-6 and J usage is TRBJ1-1; D not certain. The CDR3 runs 15 residues. Germline CDR1 SGHDT, CDR2 YYEEEE. Between the trimmed V and J ends, which lost 1 base and 1 base, there was a span of 11 bases. The CDR3 sequence: CASSLRGYRNTEAFF. The CDR3 region has the DNA TGTGCCAGCAGCTTGAGAGGCTACAGGAACACTGAAGCTTTCTTT.

This clonotype has more than one count but fewer than ten. This CDR3 is CASSLARRGYEQYF. The CDR3 region has the DNA TGTGCCAGCAGTTTAGCGCGGAGGGGCTACGAGCAGTACTTC. The J gene is TRBJ2-7, the V gene TRBV12-3 or TRBV12-4; maybe TRBD2 (6 bases). V shed 0 bases and J shed 3 bases, with 9 bases lying between them. This CDR3 region has 14 residues.